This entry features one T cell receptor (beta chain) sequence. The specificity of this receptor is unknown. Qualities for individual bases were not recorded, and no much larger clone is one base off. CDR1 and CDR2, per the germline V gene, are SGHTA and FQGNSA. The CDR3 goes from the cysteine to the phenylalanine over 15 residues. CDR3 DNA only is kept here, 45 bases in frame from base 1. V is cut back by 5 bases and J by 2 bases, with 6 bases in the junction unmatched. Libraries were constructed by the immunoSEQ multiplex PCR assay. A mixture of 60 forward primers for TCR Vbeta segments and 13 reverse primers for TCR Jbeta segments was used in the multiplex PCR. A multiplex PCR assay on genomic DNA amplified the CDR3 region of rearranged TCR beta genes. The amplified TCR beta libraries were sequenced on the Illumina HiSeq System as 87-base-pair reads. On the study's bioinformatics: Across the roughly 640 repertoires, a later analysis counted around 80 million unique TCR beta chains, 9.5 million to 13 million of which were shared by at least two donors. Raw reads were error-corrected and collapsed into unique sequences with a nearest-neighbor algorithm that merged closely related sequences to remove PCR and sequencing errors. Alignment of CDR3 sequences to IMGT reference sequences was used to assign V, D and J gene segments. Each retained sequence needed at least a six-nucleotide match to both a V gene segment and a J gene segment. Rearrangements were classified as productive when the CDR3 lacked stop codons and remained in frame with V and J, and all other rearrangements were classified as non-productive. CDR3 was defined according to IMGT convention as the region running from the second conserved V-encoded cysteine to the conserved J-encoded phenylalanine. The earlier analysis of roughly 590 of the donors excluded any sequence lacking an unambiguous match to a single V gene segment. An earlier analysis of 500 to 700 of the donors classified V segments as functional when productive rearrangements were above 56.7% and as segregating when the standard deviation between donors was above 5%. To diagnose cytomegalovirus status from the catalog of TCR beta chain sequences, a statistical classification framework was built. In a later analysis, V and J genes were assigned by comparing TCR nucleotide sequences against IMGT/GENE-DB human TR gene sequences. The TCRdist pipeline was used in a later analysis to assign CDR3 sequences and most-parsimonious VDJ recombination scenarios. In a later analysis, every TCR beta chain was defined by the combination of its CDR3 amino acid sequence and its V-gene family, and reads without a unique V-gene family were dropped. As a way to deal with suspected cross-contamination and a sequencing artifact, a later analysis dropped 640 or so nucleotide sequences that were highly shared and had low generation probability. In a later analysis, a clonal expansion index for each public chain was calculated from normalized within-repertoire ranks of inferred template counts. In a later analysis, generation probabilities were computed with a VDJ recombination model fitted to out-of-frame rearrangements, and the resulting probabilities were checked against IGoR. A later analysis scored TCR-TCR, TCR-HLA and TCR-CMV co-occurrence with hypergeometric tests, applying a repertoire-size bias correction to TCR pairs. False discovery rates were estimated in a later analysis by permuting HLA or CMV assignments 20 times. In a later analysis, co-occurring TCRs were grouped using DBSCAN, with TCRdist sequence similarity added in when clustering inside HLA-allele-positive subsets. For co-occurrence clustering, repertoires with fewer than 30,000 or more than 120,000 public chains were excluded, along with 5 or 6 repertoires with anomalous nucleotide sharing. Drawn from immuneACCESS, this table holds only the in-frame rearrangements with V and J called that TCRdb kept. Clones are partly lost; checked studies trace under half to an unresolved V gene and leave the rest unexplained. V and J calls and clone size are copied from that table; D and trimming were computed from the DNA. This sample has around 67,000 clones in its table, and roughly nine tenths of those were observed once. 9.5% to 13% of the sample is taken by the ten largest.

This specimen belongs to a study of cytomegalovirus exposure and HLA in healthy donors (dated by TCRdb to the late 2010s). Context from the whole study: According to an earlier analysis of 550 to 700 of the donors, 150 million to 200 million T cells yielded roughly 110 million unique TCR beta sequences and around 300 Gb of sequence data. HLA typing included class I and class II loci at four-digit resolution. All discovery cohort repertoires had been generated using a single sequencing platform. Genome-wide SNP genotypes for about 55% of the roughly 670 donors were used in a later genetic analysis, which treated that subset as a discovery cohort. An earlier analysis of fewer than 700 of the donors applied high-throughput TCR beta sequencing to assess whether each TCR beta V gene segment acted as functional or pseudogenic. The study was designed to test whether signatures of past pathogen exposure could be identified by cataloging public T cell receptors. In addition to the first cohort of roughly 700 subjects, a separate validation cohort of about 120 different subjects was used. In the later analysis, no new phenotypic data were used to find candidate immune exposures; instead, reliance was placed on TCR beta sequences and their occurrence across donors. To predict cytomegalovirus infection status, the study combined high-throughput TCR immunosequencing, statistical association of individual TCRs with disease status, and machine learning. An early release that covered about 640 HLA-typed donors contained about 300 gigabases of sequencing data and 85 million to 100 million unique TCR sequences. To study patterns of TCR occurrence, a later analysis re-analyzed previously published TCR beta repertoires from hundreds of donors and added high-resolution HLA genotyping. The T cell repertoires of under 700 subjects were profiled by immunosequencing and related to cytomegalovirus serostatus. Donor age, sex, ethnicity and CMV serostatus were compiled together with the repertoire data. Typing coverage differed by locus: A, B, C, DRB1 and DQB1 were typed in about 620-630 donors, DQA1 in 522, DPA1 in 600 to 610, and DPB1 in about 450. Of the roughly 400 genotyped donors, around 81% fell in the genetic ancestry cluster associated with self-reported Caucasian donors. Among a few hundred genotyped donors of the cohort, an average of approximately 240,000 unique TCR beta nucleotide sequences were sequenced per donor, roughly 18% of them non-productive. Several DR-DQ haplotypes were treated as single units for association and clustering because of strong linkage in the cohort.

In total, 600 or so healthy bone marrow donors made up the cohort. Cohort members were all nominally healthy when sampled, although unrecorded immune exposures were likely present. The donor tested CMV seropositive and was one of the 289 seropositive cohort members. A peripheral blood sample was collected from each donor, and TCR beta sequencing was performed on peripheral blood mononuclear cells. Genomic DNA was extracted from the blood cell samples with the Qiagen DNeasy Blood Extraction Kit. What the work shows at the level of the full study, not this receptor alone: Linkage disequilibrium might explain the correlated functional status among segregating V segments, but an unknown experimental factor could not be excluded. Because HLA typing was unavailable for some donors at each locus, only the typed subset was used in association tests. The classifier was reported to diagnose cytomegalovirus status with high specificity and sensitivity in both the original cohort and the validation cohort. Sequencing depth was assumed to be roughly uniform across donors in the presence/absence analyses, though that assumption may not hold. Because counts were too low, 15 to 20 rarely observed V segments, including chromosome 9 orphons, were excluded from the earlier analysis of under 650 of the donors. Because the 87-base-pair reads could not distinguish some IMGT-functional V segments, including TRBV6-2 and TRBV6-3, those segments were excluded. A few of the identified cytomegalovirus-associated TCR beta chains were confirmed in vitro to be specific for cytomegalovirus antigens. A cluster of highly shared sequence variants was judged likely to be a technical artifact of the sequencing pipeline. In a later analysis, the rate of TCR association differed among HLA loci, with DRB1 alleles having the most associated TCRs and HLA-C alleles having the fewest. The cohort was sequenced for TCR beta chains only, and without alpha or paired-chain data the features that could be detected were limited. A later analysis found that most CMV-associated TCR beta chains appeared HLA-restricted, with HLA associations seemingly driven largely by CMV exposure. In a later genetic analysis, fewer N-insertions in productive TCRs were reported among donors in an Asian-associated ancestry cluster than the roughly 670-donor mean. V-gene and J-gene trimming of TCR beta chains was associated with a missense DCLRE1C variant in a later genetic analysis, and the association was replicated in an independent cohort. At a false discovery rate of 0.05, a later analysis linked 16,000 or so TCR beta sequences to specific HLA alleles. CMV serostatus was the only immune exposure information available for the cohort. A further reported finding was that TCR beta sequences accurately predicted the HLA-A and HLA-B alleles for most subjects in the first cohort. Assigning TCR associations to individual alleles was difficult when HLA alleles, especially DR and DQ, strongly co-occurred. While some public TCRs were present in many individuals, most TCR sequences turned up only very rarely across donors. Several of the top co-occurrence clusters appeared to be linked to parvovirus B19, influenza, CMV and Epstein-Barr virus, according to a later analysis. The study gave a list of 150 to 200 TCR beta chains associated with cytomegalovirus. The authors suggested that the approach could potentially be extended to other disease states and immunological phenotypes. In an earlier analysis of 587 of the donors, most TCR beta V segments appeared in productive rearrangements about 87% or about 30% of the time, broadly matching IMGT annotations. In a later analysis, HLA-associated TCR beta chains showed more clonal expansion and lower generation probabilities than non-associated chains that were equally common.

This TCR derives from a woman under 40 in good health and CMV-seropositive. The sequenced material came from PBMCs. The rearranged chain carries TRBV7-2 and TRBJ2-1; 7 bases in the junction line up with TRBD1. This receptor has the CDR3 CASSPRTGTYNEQFF. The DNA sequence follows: TGTGCCAGCAGCCCCCGGACAGGAACCTACAATGAGCAGTTCTTC.